This entry describes one T cell receptor (beta chain). This sample stems from a study of neoadjuvant nivolumab and ipilimumab in lung cancer. CDR3 length: 13 residues. The V end was cut by 3 bases, the J end by 4 bases, with 9 bases between. The V gene's germline CDR1 is SGHNT and CDR2 YENEEA. TCRdb's copy holds only in-frame clones and misses some; the assay was immunoSEQ multiplex PCR. Among tens of thousands of clones, just over 90% were seen once, and the ten largest hold around 5.1%. The clonotype comes from an adult with non-small cell lung cancer. The specimen comprised peripheral blood, sampled after neoadjuvant nivolumab, alone or with ipilimumab, at or shortly before surgery. The J gene is TRBJ1-1, the V gene TRBV11-3; unclear D gene. CDR3 DNA: TGTGCCAGCAGCTTTTCCTCGATCACTGAAGCTTTCTTT. This encodes CASSFSSITEAFF.